This paragraph covers one T cell receptor beta chain sequence. Living in under 30 US areas, the participants were between about 18 and 100 years of age. Donors were grouped by their self-reported clinical history. Cohort 3 recovery required two negative PCRs, clearance, or symptom resolution. The record originates from a study of blood T cell repertoires in COVID-19. Looking at the study overall: The United States, Italy and Spain supplied acute and convalescent COVID-19 samples.

Measured with immunoSEQ multiplex PCR; TCRdb has only the in-frame clones, and not every one. This repertoire shows 220,000 or so clones, approximately 83% found once; its top ten account for 3% to 4%. This CDR3 spans 15 amino acids. Germline assignment: CDR1 SGHRS and CDR2 YFSETQ. V shed 0 bases, J shed 2 bases, and the junction held 1 base outside the gene matches. The chain joins TRBV5-1 to TRBJ1-4; the match to TRBD1 covers 7 bases. Sequencing was carried out using PBMCs or T cells enriched from blood (not recorded which). The clonotype originates from a woman in her sixties who had recovered from COVID-19. The CDR3 DNA reads TGCGCCAGCAGCTTGGGCAGGGGGACTAATGAAAAACTGTTTTTT. As protein: CASSLGRGTNEKLFF.